These 9 T cell receptor beta chains share one sample of origin, sequenced in a study of blood T cell repertoires in COVID-19 (dated by TCRdb to 2019 to 2021). The library was prepared using the immunoSEQ multiplex PCR assay. As stored in TCRdb, this immuneACCESS dataset retains in-frame rearrangements with V and J assigned. A fraction of the clones does not appear; measured against another copy, unresolved V genes explain less than half of the discrepancy, and the remainder lacks a known reason. The sample profile shows 150,000 to 200,000 clones; 86% of them were found once. Jointly, the top ten make up 6% to 7.5% of the sample. The sample was peripheral blood. Every receptor here comes from a woman over 75 in a cohort sampled during active or convalescent COVID-19.

This clone has ten or more counts. This rearrangement joins TRBV9 to TRBJ1-1; a weak D match, TRBD1 (6 bases). The CDR3 is 15 amino acids. Germline V gene lookup returns CDR1 SGDLS and CDR2 YYNGEE. With 5 bases removed from V and 1 base from J, the gap between germline ends came to 15 bases. Here the CDR3 DNA reads TGTGCCAGCAGGCAAACAGGGAACCCGAACACTGAAGCTTTCTTT. It codes for CASRQTGNPNTEAFF.

This clone was counted between two and nine times. The chain joins TRBV27 to TRBJ1-5; 10 positions agree with TRBD1. V trimming: 8 bases; J trimming: 6 bases; junction bases outside the gene matches: 1. Per germline, CDR1 MNHEY and CDR2 SMNVEV (reference sequence). CDR3 length: 12 residues. The CDR3 spells CASGQGGQPQHF. CDR3 DNA sequence: TGTGCCAGCGGACAGGGGGGTCAGCCCCAGCATTTT.

The V gene is TRBV9, the J gene TRBJ2-1; D might be TRBD1 (6 bases). CDR3 size: 16 residues. CDR1 is SGDLS, CDR2 YYNGEE, per germline. The V end lost 0 bases, the J end lost 0 bases, and 10 bases lay between the germline ends. The CDR3 region has the DNA TGTGCCAGCAGCGTAGTGGGCAGGGGCTCCTACAATGAGCAGTTCTTC. This translates into CASSVVGRGSYNEQFF.

The chain carries TRBV6-5 and TRBJ2-3, with 9 nucleotides matching TRBD1. The V gene end was trimmed by 0 bases and the J gene end by 7 bases; junction bases not matched to a gene: 8. Germline-derived CDR1 and CDR2 are MNHEY and SVGAGI. This CDR3 has 16 amino acids. The CDR3 sequence is CASSYSKTGGAHTQYF. CDR3 nucleotide sequence: TGTGCCAGCAGTTACTCGAAAACAGGGGGCGCGCATACGCAGTATTTT.

The chain joins TRBV5-1 to TRBJ2-4; D unresolved. The CDR3 runs 18 residues. V lost 3 bases and J 0 bases, leaving 19 bases between the germline ends. In germline, CDR1 is SGHRS, CDR2 YFSETQ. The CDR3 DNA reads as TGCGCCAGCAGCTCATCACCGACACCCAACCTAGCCAAAAACATTCAGTACTTC. It is translated as CASSSSPTPNLAKNIQYF.

The chain recombines TRBV5-6 with TRBJ2-5; 11 nucleotides line up with TRBD2. Germline V gives CDR1 SGHDT, CDR2 YYEEEE. Trimming removed 0 bases from V and 2 bases from J; junction bases left unmatched: 3. The length of the CDR3 is 16 residues. CDR3 residues: CASSLELAGAQETQYF. In DNA form, the CDR3 reads TGTGCCAGCAGCTTGGAACTAGCGGGGGCACAAGAGACCCAGTACTTC.

The V gene is TRBV10-3, the J gene TRBJ1-4, with 7 bases identical to TRBD1. The germline V gene encodes CDR1 ENHRY and CDR2 SYGVKD. The CDR3 runs to 15 residues. After removal of 4 bases from V and 7 bases from J, the junction contained 9 bases not matched to a gene. As DNA, the CDR3 is TGTGCCATCAGTGCTCTGGGACAGCGCGGTGAAAAACTGTTTTTT. This translates into CAISALGQRGEKLFF.

CDR3 DNA sequence: TGTGCCAGCAGAACCCTAGGGGCGTACGAGCAGTACGTC. Its protein product is CASRTLGAYEQYV. The chain is built from TRBV2 and TRBJ2-7; TRBD1 is a possible D gene (5 bases). Trimming took off 6 bases at V and 4 bases at J, with 13 bases between the two ends. The germline V gene encodes CDR1 SNHLY and CDR2 FYNNEI. The CDR3 runs 13 residues.

The gene calls are TRBV10-3 and TRBJ1-4, with D possibly being TRBD1 (5 bases). The CDR3 sequence is 13 residues long. With 8 bases removed from V and 1 base from J, the gap between germline ends came to 8 bases. Germline V gene lookup returns CDR1 ENHRY and CDR2 SYGVKD. The CDR3 region is CAIGGGTNEKLFF. CDR3 nucleotide sequence: TGTGCCATCGGCGGGGGAACTAATGAAAAACTGTTTTTT.